The source of this T cell receptor beta chain is a study of blood T cell repertoires in COVID-19. The wider study: The analysed material was cDNA or gDNA that came from T cells, B-cell-depleted T cells, or PBMCs.

Germline-derived CDR1 and CDR2 are SGHAT and FQDESV (reference sequence). CDR3 length: 14 amino acids. V was clipped by 6 bases and J by 14 bases; unmatched bases: 11. TCRdb keeps only in-frame clones here, not all; method: immunoSEQ multiplex PCR. The repertoire includes more than 300,000 clones, around four fifths of them detected once, and around 1.2% sits in the top ten. The chain links TRBV11-1 to TRBJ2-1, with 12 bases that match TRBD2. The source material was peripheral blood. The TCR comes from a woman between 50 and 59 years old with acute or convalescent COVID-19. The CDR3 sequence is CASSSGLAGAWEFF. The CDR3 nucleotides read TGTGCCAGCAGTTCGGGACTAGCGGGCGCTTGGGAGTTCTTC.